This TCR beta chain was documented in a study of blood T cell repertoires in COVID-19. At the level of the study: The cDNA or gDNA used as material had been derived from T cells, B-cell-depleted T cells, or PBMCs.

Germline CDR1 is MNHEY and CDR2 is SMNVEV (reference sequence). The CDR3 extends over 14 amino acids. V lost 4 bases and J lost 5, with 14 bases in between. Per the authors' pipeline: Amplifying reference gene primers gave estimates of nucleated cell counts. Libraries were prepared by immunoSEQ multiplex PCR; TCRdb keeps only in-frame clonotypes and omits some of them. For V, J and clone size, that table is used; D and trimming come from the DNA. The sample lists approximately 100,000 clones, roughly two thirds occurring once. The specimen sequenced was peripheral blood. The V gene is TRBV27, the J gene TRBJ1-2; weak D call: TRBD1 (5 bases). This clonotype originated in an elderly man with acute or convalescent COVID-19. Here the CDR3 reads CASSSKGWGYGYTF. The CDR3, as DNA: TGTGCCAGCAGTTCCAAGGGGTGGGGTTATGGCTACACCTTC.